The entry below gives a single T cell receptor (beta chain) sequence along with its context. How the authors handled the data: Amplification of reference gene primers provided the estimated nucleated cell counts. Method: immunoSEQ multiplex PCR; TCRdb's copy keeps in-frame clones and lacks some. V and J calls and clone size are given by that table; D and trimming were obtained from the DNA. This sample has about 15,000 clones; 85% to 90% occur once, and the top ten carry 2.4%. This specimen belongs to a study of blood T cell repertoires in COVID-19. The wider study: Acute and convalescent COVID-19 specimens originated in the United States, Italy and Spain. PBMCs, B-cell-depleted T cells, or T cells were the source of the cDNA or gDNA that made up the material.

Germline V lookup: CDR1 MDHEN, CDR2 SYDVKM. V trimming: 5 bases; J trimming: 5 bases; junction bases outside the gene matches: 10. The CDR3 length is 17 residues. The chain couples TRBV28 to TRBJ1-5, with TRBD1 matching 12 bases. Sequenced material: peripheral blood. This clonotype was obtained from a woman in her 70s in a cohort sampled during active or convalescent COVID-19. As DNA, the CDR3 is TGTGCCAGCAGTACCGGGACAGGGGGCTTTGGGGATCAGCCCCAGCATTTT. Residues: CASSTGTGGFGDQPQHF.